Here is one T cell receptor (beta chain) with its context. Its antigen is unknown. The entry originates in a study of radiation and T cells in renal cell carcinoma. The time point: blood 2 weeks post-SBRT. Stated treatment: 15 Gy SBRT to primary tumor, nephrectomy 4 weeks later. General study findings and limits: Without pretreatment biopsies, baseline tumor clonotype presence was undetermined. From baseline, blood top tumor clonotypes peaked at 2 weeks post-radiation.

The data were produced by immunoSEQ multiplex PCR, yet TCRdb's version contains in-frame clones alone and is incomplete. This sample has around 75,000 clones, with 82% found just once. The length of the CDR3 is 16 residues. Germline values: CDR1 KGHSH, CDR2 LQKENI. Trimming removed 6 bases from V and 2 bases from J, with 14 bases in between. This sequence was found in a man aged 55-75 years with renal cell carcinoma. The source material was blood, sampled from a patient whose treatment included radiotherapy and nephrectomy. The chain uses TRBV18 and TRBJ2-6; maybe TRBD1 (5 bases). The CDR3: CASSPSRGTGANVLTF. Here the CDR3 DNA reads TGTGCCAGCTCCCCTAGTAGGGGTACTGGGGCCAACGTCCTGACTTTC. The complete variable domain, with remaining parts taken from reference TRBV18 and TRBJ2-6, reads NAGVMQNPRHLVRRRGQEARLRCSPMKGHSHVYWYRQLPEEGLKFMVYLQKENIIDESGMPKERFSAEFPKEGPSILRIQQVVRGDSAAYFCASSPSRGTGANVLTFGAGSRLTVL.